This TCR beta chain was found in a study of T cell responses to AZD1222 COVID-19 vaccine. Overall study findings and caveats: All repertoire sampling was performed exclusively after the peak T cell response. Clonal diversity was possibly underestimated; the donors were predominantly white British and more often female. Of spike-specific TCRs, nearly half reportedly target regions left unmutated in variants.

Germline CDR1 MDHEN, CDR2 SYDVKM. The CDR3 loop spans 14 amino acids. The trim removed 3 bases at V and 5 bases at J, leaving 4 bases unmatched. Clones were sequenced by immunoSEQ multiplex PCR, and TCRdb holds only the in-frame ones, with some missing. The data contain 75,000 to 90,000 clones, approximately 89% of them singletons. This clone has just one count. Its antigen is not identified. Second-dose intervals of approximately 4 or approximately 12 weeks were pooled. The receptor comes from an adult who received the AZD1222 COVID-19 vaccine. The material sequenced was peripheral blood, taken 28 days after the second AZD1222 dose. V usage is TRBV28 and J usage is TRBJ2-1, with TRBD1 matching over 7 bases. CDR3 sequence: CASSFTGTDNEQFF. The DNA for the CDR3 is TGTGCCAGCAGTTTTACCGGGACAGACAATGAGCAGTTCTTC.